The TCR beta chain described here comes from a study of blood T cell repertoires in COVID-19. The germline V gene encodes CDR1 PRHDT and CDR2 FYEKMQ (reference sequence). The CDR3 runs to 14 residues. Trimming cost V 5 bases and J 3 bases; bases outside gene matches: 7. This clone was counted only a few times. Sequencing was performed with immunoSEQ multiplex PCR; in TCRdb, only in-frame clones are kept and a portion is missing. This table has some 270,000 clones, more than 65% appearing once. This TCR was recovered from a man aged 45-65 years who had recovered from COVID-19. Sequencing was performed on PBMCs or T cells enriched from blood (not recorded which). The V and J genes are TRBV13 and TRBJ2-7, with 7 bases lining up with TRBD1. In DNA form, the CDR3 reads TGTGCCAGCAGCACTAGGGGACAGAGCTACGAGCAGTACTTC. The encoded protein is CASSTRGQSYEQYF.